The next 17 T cell receptor beta chains were all read from a single sample in a study of response to subunit inactivated influenza vaccine. TCRdb re-called the RT-PCR reads through MiXCR, storing one row per CDR3 protein. The table has 200,000 to 250,000 distinct CDR3 sequences, 10% to 15% seen once. The sequencing used non-naive T cells sorted from PBMCs, collected roughly 2 weeks before vaccination. These receptors all come from a man over 45 who received an inactivated influenza vaccine.

This clonotype was found many times. DNA for the CDR3: TGTGCCAGCAGCTTAGGGGCCAGACAAGAGACCCAGTACTTC. Residues: CASSLGARQETQYF. V usage is TRBV7-2 and J usage is TRBJ2-5; D is uncertain. Between the trimmed V and J ends, which lost 1 base and 2 bases, there was a span of 8 bases. Germline-derived CDR1 and CDR2 are SGHTA and FQGNSA. This CDR3 has 14 amino acids.

The chain couples TRBV5-6 to TRBJ1-4; D remains unclear. Germline V gene sequence: CDR1 SGHDT, CDR2 YYEEEE. V dropped 2 bases and J dropped 5 bases, with 13 bases sitting between them. The CDR3 has 15 amino acids. The CDR3 reads CASSFMARRNEKLFF. CDR3 DNA: TGTGCCAGCAGCTTTATGGCCCGGCGGAATGAAAAACTGTTTTTT. Looking up the rest from reference TRBV5-6 and TRBJ1-4 gives the full variable domain: DAGVTQSPTHLIKTRGQQVTLRCSPKSGHDTVSWYQQALGQGPQFIFQYYEEEERQRGNFPDRFSGHQFPNYSSELNVNALLLGDSALYLCASSFMARRNEKLFFGSGTQLSVL.

This clonotype has ten or more counts. The J gene is TRBJ2-1, the V gene TRBV3-1; possibly TRBD1 or TRBD2 for D (5 bases each). V was cut by 3 bases and J by 6 bases, with 18 bases left in between. There are 16 residues in the CDR3. Germline CDR1 reads LGHDT; CDR2 reads YNNKEL (reference sequence). The CDR3 bases are TGTGCCAGCAGCCAGCCGGGACCTTATGGGAGCAATGAGCAGTTCTTC. Encoded protein: CASSQPGPYGSNEQFF.

The J gene is TRBJ2-3, the V gene TRBV20-1; weak D call: TRBD2 (6 bases). Trimming left V 3 bases short and J 1 base short, with 8 bases between. This CDR3 has 13 residues. Germline CDR1 is DFQATT and CDR2 is SNEGSKA (reference sequence). The CDR3 nucleotides read TGCAGTGCTAGTTTAGCGGGCACAGATACGCAGTATTTT. Its protein product is CSASLAGTDTQYF.

This clonotype occurred once. This sequence joins TRBV7-2 and TRBJ2-1, with 7 bases identical to TRBD2. The CDR3 sequence is 16 residues long. V lost 5 bases, J lost 7 bases, and 14 bases stayed unmatched. Germline V lookup: CDR1 SGHTA, CDR2 FQGNSA. The DNA of the CDR3 is TGTGCCAGCAGCCGAACGTCTGGGGACGGGGGGAATGAGCAGTTCTTC. Protein: CASSRTSGDGGNEQFF.

This clonotype was observed many times. The chain is built from TRBV24-1 and TRBJ2-5; TRBD1 matches 7 bases. The CDR3 loop spans 16 amino acids. The trim removed 0 bases at V and 4 bases at J, leaving 7 bases unmatched. From germline, CDR1 is KGHDR and CDR2 SFDVKD. Written as DNA, the CDR3 is TGTGCCACCAGTGATTTGCAGGGGGTAGGCGGAGAGACCCAGTACTTC. This encodes CATSDLQGVGGETQYF.

The chain is built from TRBV3-1 and TRBJ2-3; 9 bases agree with TRBD2. This CDR3 is 18 amino acids long. With V trimmed by 5 bases and J by 1 base, 13 bases remained unmatched. The germline V gene encodes CDR1 LGHDT and CDR2 YNNKEL (reference sequence). The CDR3 region is CASSTDYGSGGGTDTQYF. The CDR3 coding sequence is TGTGCCAGCAGCACGGACTATGGTAGCGGGGGCGGCACAGATACGCAGTATTTT.

This clonotype was recorded many times. The rearrangement links TRBV5-1 to TRBJ2-5; D unclear. Trimming shortened V by 4 bases and J by 5 bases, and 12 bases separated the two germline ends. This CDR3 spans 13 amino acids. Germline lookup yields CDR1 SGHRS and CDR2 YFSETQ. The CDR3 nucleotides are TGCGCCAGCAGCCCCGGTGATGCTGAGACCCAGTACTTC. This translates into CASSPGDAETQYF. Based on the CDR3 plus reference TRBV5-1 and TRBJ2-5, the full variable domain is KAGVTQTPRYLIKTRGQQVTLSCSPISGHRSVSWYQQTPGQGLQFLFEYFSETQRNKGNFPGRFSGRQFSNSRSEMNVSTLELGDSALYLCASSPGDAETQYFGPGTRLLVL.

J is TRBJ2-7 and V is TRBV6-2 or TRBV6-3, with 9 bases identical to TRBD1. The junction had 7 bases not matched to a gene; V was cut back by 4 bases and J by 3 bases. This CDR3 has 15 residues. Per germline, CDR1 MNHEY and CDR2 SVGEGT. The CDR3 nucleotides are TGTGCCAGCAGTTCCCCCGGGACAGGGTTCTACGAGCAGTACTTC. Its translation: CASSSPGTGFYEQYF.

This clonotype turned up a few times. The chain is built from TRBV18 and TRBJ2-5, with 10 bases identical to TRBD2. J lost 4 bases, V lost 2 bases, and 10 bases had no gene match. The CDR3 runs 17 residues. Germline V lookup: CDR1 KGHSH, CDR2 LQKENI. CDR3 amino acids: CASSPSASGSRGETQYF. The CDR3 coding sequence is TGTGCCAGCTCACCATCGGCTAGCGGGAGCCGAGGAGAGACCCAGTACTTC.

The chain is built from TRBV20-1 and TRBJ1-5; D perhaps matches TRBD1 (5 bases). The CDR3 extends over 14 amino acids. Germline CDR1 reads DFQATT; CDR2 reads SNEGSKA (reference sequence). Trimming took 4 bases from V and 4 from J, leaving 14 bases between them. CDR3 sequence reads: CSAKGPGSNQPQHF. CDR3 nucleotides: TGCAGTGCTAAGGGCCCAGGGTCGAATCAGCCCCAGCATTTT.

This clonotype has at least ten counts. The chain is built from TRBV6-2 or TRBV6-3 and TRBJ2-5; D gene unclear. The CDR3 is 11 amino acids. CDR1 is MNHEY and CDR2 is SVGEGT in the germline V gene. V shed 3 bases and J shed 5 bases, with 4 bases lying between them. CDR3 sequence: CASSYMETQYF. For the CDR3, the DNA is TGTGCCAGCAGTTATATGGAGACCCAGTACTTC.

The J gene is TRBJ1-1, the V gene TRBV19; D remains unclear. Germline values: CDR1 LNHDA, CDR2 SQIVND (reference sequence). The CDR3 covers 14 residues. The V and J ends lost 3 bases and 1 base respectively, with 9 bases between them. CDR3 sequence (DNA): TGTGCCAGTAGTATTTTCGCAGCGAACACTGAAGCTTTCTTT. It yields the protein CASSIFAANTEAFF. The full variable domain, rest sourced from reference TRBV19 and TRBJ1-1, is DGGITQSPKYLFRKEGQNVTLSCEQNLNHDAMYWYRQDPGQGLRLIYYSQIVNDFQKGDIAEGYSVSREKKESFPLTVTSAQKNPTAFYLCASSIFAANTEAFFGQGTRLTVV.

The table lists this clonotype with a few counts. The rearrangement links TRBV2 to TRBJ1-5, with a possible D match to TRBD1 (5 bases). Trimming removed 5 bases at V and 0 bases at J, with 11 bases between. Germline V lookup: CDR1 SNHLY, CDR2 FYNNEI. The CDR3 has 15 amino acids. The CDR3 spells CASSPPGHSNQPQHF. The CDR3 DNA reads TGTGCCAGCAGTCCTCCTGGACATAGCAATCAGCCCCAGCATTTT.

In its sample, this clonotype was seen a few times. The rearrangement uses TRBV27 and TRBJ1-1; possibly TRBD1 for D (6 bases). This CDR3 contains 16 residues. CDR1 and CDR2 from the germline V gene are MNHEY and SMNVEV (reference sequence). With 7 bases removed from V and 1 base from J, the gap between germline ends came to 19 bases. DNA for the CDR3: TGTGCCAGCACCCCCCGCGGGGGGGCTGGGAACACTGAAGCTTTCTTT. Encoded protein: CASTPRGGAGNTEAFF.

The chain uses TRBV6-2 or TRBV6-3 and TRBJ2-4; the match to TRBD1 covers 7 bases. The CDR3 extends over 16 amino acids. V gave up 6 bases and J gave up 3 bases; unmatched junction bases: 11. Germline V CDR1 and CDR2: MNHEY, SVGEGT. CDR3 sequence (DNA): TGTGCCAGCAGCCCCCCAACCGGGACAGACAAAAACATTCAGTACTTC. This translates into CASSPPTGTDKNIQYF.

V gene TRBV4-2 combines with J gene TRBJ2-2; 9 nucleotides align to TRBD2. The CDR3 extends over 14 amino acids. Losses at the gene ends were 3 bases for V and 7 bases for J; bases not matched to a gene: 3. The V gene's germline CDR1 is LGHNA and CDR2 YNFKEQ. Here the CDR3 reads CASSQETSGGELFF. In DNA, the CDR3 is TGTGCCAGCAGCCAGGAGACTAGCGGCGGGGAGCTGTTTTTT.